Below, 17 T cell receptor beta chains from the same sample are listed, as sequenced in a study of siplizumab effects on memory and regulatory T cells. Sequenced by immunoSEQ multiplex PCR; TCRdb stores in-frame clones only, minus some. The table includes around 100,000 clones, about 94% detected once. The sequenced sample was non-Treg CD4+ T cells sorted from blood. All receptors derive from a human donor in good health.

As DNA, the CDR3 is TGTGCCAGCAGCCCACTCCGAGGAAAGAACACCGGGGAGCTGTTTTTT. This gives the protein CASSPLRGKNTGELFF. The genes are TRBV4-2 and TRBJ2-2; D unresolved. This CDR3 is built from 16 residues. CDR1 LGHNA and CDR2 YNFKEQ come from the germline V gene. V was trimmed by 4 bases and J by 1 base, leaving 13 bases between them.

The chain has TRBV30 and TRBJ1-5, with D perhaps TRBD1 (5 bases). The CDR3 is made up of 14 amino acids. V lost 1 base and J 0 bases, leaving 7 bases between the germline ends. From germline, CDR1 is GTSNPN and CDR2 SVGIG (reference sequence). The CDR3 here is CAWSGQFSNQPQHF. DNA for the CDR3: TGTGCCTGGAGTGGACAGTTTAGCAATCAGCCCCAGCATTTT.

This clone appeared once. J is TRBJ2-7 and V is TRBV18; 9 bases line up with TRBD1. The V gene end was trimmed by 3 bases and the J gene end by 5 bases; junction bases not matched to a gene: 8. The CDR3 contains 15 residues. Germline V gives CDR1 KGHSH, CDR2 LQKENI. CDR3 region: CASSPRTGEANEQYF. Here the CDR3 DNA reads TGTGCCAGCTCACCTAGGACAGGGGAAGCCAACGAGCAGTACTTC.

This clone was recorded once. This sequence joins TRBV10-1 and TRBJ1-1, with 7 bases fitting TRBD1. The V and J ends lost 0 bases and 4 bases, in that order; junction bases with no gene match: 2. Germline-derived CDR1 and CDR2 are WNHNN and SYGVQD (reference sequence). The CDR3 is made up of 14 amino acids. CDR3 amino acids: CASSESRGRTEAFF. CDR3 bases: TGCGCCAGCAGTGAGTCAAGGGGGCGCACTGAAGCTTTCTTT.

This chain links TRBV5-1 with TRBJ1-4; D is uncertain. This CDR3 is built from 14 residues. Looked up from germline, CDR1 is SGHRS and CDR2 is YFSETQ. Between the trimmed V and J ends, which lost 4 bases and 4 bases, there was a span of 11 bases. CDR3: CASSLGSNNEKLFF. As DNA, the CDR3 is TGCGCCAGCAGCCTCGGGTCCAATAATGAAAAACTGTTTTTT.

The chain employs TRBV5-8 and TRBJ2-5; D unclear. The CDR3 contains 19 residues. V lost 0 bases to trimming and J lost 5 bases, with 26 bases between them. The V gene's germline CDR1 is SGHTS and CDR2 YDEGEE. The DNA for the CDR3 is TGTGCCAGCAGCTTGGCCTCGATAGCCGCACCGAAGGTTCTGGAGACCCAGTACTTC. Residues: CASSLASIAAPKVLETQYF.

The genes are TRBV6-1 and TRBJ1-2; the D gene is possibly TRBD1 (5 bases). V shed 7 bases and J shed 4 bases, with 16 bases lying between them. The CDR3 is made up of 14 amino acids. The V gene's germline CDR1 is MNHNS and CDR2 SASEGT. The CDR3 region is CASTPGPGLYGYTF. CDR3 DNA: TGTGCCAGCACTCCAGGTCCGGGGCTCTATGGCTACACCTTC.

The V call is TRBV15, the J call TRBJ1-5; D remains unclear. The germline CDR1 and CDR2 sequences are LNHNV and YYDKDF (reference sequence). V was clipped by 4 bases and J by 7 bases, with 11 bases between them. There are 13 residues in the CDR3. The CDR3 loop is CATSTRRRQPQHF. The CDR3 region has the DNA TGTGCCACCAGCACGCGGAGGCGGCAGCCCCAGCATTTT.

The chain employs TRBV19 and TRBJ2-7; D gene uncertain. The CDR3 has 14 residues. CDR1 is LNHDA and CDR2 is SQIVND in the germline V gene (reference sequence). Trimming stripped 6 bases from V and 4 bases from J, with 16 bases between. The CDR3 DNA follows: TGTGCCAGTAGCGCGGCGGAGTTTGGTTACGAGCAGTACTTC. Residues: CASSAAEFGYEQYF.

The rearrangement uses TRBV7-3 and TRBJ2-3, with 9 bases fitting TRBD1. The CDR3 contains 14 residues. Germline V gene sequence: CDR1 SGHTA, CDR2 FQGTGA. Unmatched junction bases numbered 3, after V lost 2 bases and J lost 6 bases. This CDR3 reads CASSLWTGADTQYF. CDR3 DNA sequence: TGTGCCAGCAGCTTATGGACAGGGGCCGATACGCAGTATTTT.

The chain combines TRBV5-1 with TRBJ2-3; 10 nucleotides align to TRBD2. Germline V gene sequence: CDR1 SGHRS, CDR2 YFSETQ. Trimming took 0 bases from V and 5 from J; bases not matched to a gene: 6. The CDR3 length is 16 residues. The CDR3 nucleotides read TGCGCCAGCAGCTTGGAAGCGGGAGGGCTCAGAGATACGCAGTATTTT. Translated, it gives CASSLEAGGLRDTQYF. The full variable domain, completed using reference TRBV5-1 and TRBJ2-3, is KAGVTQTPRYLIKTRGQQVTLSCSPISGHRSVSWYQQTPGQGLQFLFEYFSETQRNKGNFPGRFSGRQFSNSRSEMNVSTLELGDSALYLCASSLEAGGLRDTQYFGPGTRLTVL.

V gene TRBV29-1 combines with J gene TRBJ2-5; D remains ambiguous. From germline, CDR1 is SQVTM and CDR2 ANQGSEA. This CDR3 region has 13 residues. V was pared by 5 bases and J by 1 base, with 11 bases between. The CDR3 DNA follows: TGCAGCGTTAGGTCCAGGAGCCAAGAGACCCAGTACTTC. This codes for CSVRSRSQETQYF.

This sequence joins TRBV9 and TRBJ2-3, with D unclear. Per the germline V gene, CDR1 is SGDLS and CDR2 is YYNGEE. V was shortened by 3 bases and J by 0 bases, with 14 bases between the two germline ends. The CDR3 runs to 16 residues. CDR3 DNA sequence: TGTGCCAGCAGCGCCCGCGGAATAGCAAGCACAGATACGCAGTATTTT. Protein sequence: CASSARGIASTDTQYF.

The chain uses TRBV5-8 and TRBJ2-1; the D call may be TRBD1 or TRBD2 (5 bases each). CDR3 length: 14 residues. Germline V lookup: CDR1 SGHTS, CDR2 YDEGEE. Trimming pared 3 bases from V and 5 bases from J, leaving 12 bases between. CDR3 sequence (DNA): TGTGCCAGCAGCTCCCGGGACCGTCACAATGAGCAGTTCTTC. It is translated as CASSSRDRHNEQFF.

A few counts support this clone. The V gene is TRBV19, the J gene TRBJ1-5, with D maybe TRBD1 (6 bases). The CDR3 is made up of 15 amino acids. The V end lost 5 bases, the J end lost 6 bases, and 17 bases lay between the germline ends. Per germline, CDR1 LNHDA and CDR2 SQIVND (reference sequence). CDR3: CASSLPGGDGQPQHF. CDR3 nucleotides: TGTGCCAGTAGTTTGCCCGGGGGCGATGGTCAGCCCCAGCATTTT. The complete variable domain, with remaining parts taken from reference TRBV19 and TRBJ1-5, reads DGGITQSPKYLFRKEGQNVTLSCEQNLNHDAMYWYRQDPGQGLRLIYYSQIVNDFQKGDIAEGYSVSREKKESFPLTVTSAQKNPTAFYLCASSLPGGDGQPQHFGDGTRLSIL.

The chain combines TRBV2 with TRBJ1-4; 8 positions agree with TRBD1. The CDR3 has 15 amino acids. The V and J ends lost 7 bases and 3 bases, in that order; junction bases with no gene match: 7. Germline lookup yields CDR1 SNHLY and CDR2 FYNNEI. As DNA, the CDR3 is TGTGCCAGCATTAATCCGGGACAGGCTAATGAAAAACTGTTTTTT. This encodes CASINPGQANEKLFF.

As DNA, the CDR3 is TGTGCCACCAGCGTCAGGTCAGCTAATGAAAAACTGTTTTTT. Translated: CATSVRSANEKLFF. This chain uses TRBV6-6 with TRBJ1-4, with D uncertain. The V and J ends lost 10 bases and 3 bases respectively, with 15 bases between them. Germline V lookup: CDR1 MNHNY, CDR2 SVGAGI (reference sequence). The CDR3 runs to 14 residues.